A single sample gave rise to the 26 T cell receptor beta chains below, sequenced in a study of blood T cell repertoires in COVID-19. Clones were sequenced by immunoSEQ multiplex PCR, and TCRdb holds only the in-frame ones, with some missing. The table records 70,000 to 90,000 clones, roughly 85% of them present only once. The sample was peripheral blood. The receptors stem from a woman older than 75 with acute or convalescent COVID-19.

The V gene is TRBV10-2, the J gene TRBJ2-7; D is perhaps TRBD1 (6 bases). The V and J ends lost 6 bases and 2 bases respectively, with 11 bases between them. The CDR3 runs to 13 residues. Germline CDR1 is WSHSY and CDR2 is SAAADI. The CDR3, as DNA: TGCGCCAGCAGCAAGGGGGTTCCCTACGAGCAGTACTTC. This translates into CASSKGVPYEQYF.

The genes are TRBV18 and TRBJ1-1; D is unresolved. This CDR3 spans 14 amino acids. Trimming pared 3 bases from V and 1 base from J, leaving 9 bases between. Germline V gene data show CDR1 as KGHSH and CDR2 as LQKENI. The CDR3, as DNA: TGTGCCAGCTCACCCCAACGAGAGAACACTGAAGCTTTCTTT. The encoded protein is CASSPQRENTEAFF. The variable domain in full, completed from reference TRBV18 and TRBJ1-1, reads NAGVMQNPRHLVRRRGQEARLRCSPMKGHSHVYWYRQLPEEGLKFMVYLQKENIIDESGMPKERFSAEFPKEGPSILRIQQVVRGDSAAYFCASSPQRENTEAFFGQGTRLTVV.

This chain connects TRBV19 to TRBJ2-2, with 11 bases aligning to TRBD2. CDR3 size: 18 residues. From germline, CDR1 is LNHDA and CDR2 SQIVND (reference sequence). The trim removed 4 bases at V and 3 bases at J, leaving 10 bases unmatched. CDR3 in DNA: TGTGCCAGTAGTAGAACCATAGCGGGGGGGCCTGACACCGGGGAGCTGTTTTTT. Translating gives CASSRTIAGGPDTGELFF.

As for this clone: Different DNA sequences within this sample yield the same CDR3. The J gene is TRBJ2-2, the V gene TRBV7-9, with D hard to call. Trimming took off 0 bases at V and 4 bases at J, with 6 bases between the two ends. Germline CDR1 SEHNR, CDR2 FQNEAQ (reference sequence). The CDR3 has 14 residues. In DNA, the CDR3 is TGTGCCAGCAGCTTAGCTGGCGGCACCGGGGAGCTGTTTTTT. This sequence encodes CASSLAGGTGELFF.

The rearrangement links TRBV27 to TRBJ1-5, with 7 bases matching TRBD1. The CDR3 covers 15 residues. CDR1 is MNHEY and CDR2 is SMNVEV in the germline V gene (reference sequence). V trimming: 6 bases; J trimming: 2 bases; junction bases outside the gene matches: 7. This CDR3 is CASRRDSAGNQPQHF. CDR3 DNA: TGTGCCAGCAGAAGGGACAGCGCCGGCAATCAGCCCCAGCATTTT.

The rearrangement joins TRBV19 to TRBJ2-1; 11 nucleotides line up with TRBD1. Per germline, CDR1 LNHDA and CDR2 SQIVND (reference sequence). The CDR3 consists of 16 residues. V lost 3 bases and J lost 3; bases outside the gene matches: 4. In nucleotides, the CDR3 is TGTGCCAGTAGTATGCGTGGGACAGGGGGCTACAATGAGCAGTTCTTC. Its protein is CASSMRGTGGYNEQFF.

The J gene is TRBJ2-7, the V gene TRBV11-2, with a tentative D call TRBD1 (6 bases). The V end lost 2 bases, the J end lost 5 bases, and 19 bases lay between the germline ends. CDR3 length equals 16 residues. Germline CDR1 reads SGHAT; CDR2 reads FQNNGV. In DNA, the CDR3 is TGTGCCAGCAGCTTATCAGACGAACAGGGCTTTGACGAGCAGTACTTC. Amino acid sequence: CASSLSDEQGFDEQYF.

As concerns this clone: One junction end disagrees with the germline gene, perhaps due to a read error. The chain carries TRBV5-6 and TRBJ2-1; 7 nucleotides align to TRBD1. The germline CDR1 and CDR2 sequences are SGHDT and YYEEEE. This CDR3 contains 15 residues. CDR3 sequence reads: CASNLIGGQNNEQFF. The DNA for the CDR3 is TGTGCCAGCAACTTGATTGGGGGACAGAACAATGAGCAGTTCTTC. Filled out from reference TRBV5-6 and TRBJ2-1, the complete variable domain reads DAGVTQSPTHLIKTRGQQVTLRCSPKSGHDTVSWYQQALGQGPQFIFQYYEEEERQRGNFPDRFSGHQFPNYSSELNVNALLLGDSALYLCASNLIGGQNNEQFFGPGTRLTVL.

CDR3 sequence reads: CATNSGANTDTQYF. In DNA form, the CDR3 reads TGTGCCACCAATAGCGGGGCGAACACAGATACGCAGTATTTT. The V gene is TRBV9, the J gene TRBJ2-3; 8 nucleotides line up with TRBD2. Germline lookup yields CDR1 SGDLS and CDR2 YYNGEE. The CDR3 is 14 amino acids. V gave up 9 bases and J gave up 2 bases; unmatched junction bases: 8.

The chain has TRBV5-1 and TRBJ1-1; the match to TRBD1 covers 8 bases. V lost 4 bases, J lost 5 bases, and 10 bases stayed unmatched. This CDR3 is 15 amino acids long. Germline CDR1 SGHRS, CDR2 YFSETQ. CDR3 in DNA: TGCGCCAGCAGCCCCTTACAGGGGGGAGAAACTGAAGCTTTCTTT. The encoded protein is CASSPLQGGETEAFF.

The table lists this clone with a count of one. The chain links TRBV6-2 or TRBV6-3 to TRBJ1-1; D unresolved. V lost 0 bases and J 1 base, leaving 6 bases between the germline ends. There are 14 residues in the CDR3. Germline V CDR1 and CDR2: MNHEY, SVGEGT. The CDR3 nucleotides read TGTGCCAGCAGTTACTCGGGCAGGAACACTGAAGCTTTCTTT. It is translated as CASSYSGRNTEAFF.

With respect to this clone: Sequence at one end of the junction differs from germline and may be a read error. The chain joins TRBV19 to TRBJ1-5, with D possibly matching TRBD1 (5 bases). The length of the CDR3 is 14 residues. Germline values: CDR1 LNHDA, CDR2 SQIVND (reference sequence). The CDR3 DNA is TGTGCGAGTAGGTGGCAATTAGGGGTACAGCCCCAGCATTTT. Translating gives CASRWQLGVQPQHF.

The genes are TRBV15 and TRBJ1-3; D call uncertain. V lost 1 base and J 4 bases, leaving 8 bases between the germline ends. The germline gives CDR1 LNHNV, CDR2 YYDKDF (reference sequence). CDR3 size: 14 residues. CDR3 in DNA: TGTGCCACCAGCAGAGGGGGAGAGGGAAACACCATATATTTT. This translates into CATSRGGEGNTIYF.

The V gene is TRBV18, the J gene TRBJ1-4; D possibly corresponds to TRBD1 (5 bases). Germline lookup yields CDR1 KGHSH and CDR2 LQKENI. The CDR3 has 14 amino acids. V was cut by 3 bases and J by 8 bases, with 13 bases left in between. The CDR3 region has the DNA TGTGCCAGCTCACCGGGCAGGGTACGAGAAAAACTGTTTTTT. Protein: CASSPGRVREKLFF.

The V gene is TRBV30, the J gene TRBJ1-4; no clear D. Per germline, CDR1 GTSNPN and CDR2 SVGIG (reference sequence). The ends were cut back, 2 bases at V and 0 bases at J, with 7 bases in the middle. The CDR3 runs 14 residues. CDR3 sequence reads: CAWSITSTNEKLFF. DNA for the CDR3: TGTGCCTGGAGTATAACTTCAACTAATGAAAAACTGTTTTTT.

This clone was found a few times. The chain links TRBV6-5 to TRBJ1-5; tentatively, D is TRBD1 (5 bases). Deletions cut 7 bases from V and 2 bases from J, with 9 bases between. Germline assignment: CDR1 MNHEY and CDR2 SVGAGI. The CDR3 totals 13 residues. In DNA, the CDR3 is TGTGCCAGCACAGGGTCGGGCAATCAGCCCCAGCATTTT. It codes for CASTGSGNQPQHF.

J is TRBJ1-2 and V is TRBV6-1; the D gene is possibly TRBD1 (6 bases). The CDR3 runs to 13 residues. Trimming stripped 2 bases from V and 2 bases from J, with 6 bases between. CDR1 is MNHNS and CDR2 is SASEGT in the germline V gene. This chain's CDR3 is CASSEQGNYGYTF. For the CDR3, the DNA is TGTGCCAGCAGTGAACAGGGGAACTATGGCTACACCTTC.

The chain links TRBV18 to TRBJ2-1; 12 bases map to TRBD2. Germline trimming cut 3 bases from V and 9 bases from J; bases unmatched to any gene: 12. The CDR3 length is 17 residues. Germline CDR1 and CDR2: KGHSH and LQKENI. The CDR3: CASSPQLAGGPSAEQFF. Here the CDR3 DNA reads TGTGCCAGCTCACCTCAACTAGCGGGGGGCCCTAGCGCTGAGCAGTTCTTC.

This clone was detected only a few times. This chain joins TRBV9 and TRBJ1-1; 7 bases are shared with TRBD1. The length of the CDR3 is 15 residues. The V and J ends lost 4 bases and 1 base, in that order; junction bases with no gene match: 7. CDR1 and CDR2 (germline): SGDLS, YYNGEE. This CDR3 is CASSPDYRGNTEAFF. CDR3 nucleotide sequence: TGTGCCAGCAGCCCAGACTACAGGGGGAACACTGAAGCTTTCTTT.

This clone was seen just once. The CDR3 DNA sequence: TGTGCCAGCAGCTTATTCCGGGACAGGGCCACAACTAATGAAAAACTGTTTTTT. It translates to CASSLFRDRATTNEKLFF. This rearrangement joins TRBV7-2 to TRBJ1-4, with 9 bases lining up with TRBD1. The length of the CDR3 is 18 residues. V trimming: 2 bases; J trimming: 0 bases; junction bases outside the gene matches: 7. Germline V gives CDR1 SGHTA, CDR2 FQGNSA.

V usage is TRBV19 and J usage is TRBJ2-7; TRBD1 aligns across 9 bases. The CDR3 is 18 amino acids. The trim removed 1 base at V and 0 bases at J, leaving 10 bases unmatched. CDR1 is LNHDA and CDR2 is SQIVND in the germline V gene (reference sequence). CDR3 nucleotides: TGTGCCAGTAGTATAGGTTTGGGGGGACAGGGTAGCTCCTACGAGCAGTACTTC. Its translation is CASSIGLGGQGSSYEQYF.

The CDR3 is CASRRGQAEPQQYF. DNA of the CDR3: TGTGCCAGCAGGAGGGGGCAGGCGGAGCCTCAGCAGTATTTT. This chain joins TRBV6-5 and TRBJ2-3; 7 bases line up with TRBD1. The ends lost 6 bases at V and 11 bases at J; junction bases unmatched: 14. There are 14 residues in the CDR3. Germline CDR1 reads MNHEY; CDR2 reads SVGAGI.

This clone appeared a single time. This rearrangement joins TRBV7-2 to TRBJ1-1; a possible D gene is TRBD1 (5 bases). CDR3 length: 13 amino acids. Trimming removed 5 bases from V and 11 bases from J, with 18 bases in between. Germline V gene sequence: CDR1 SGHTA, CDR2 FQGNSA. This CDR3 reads CASSQDSIGWAFF. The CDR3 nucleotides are TGTGCCAGCAGCCAAGACAGTATAGGATGGGCTTTCTTT.

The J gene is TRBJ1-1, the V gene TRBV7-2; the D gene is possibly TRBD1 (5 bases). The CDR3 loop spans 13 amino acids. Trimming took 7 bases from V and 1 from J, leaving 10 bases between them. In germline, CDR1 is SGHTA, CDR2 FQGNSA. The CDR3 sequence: CASTRAQNTEAFF. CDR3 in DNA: TGTGCCAGCACCAGGGCCCAGAACACTGAAGCTTTCTTT.

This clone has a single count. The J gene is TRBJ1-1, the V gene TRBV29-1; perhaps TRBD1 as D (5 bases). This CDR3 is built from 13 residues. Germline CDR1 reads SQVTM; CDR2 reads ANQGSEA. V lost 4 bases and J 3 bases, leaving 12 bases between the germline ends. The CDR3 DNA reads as TGCAGCGTTGTGGAGGGGAGGGACACTGAAGCTTTCTTT. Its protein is CSVVEGRDTEAFF.

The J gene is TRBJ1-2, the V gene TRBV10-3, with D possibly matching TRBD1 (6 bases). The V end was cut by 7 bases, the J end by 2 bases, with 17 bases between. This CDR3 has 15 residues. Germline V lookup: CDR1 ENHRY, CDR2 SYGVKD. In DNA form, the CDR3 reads TGTGCCATCACTGGGGGTCCCGACAGGAACTATGGCTACACCTTC. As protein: CAITGGPDRNYGYTF.